These 32 T cell receptor beta chains originate from one sample sequenced in a study of cytomegalovirus exposure and HLA in healthy donors. PCR used 60 Vbeta primers and 13 Jbeta primers. The table came from immunoSEQ multiplex PCR; TCRdb's copy has only in-frame clones and leaves some out. Of approximately 170,000 clones listed, around three quarters are singletons. Sequencing input: PBMCs. Receptors originate from a woman between 40 and 50 years old in good health and CMV-seronegative.

This clone was counted between two and nine times. This chain connects TRBV19 to TRBJ2-1, with TRBD2 matching over 8 bases. The CDR3 loop spans 15 amino acids. Germline CDR1 LNHDA, CDR2 SQIVND (reference sequence). Losses at the gene ends were 3 bases for V and 8 bases for J; bases not matched to a gene: 9. CDR3 nucleotide sequence: TGTGCCAGTAGTATTCCGGGACTAGTCTCCTATGAGCAGTTCTTC. Translated, it gives CASSIPGLVSYEQFF.

This sequence joins TRBV11-2 and TRBJ2-5, with 8 bases lining up with TRBD1. The CDR3 contains 15 residues. Germline V gene lookup returns CDR1 SGHAT and CDR2 FQNNGV. Germline trimming cut 3 bases from V and 1 base from J; bases unmatched to any gene: 4. The CDR3 coding sequence is TGTGCCAGCAGCTTCGTCAGGGGGCCCCAAGAGACCCAGTACTTC. Residues: CASSFVRGPQETQYF.

The V call is TRBV5-1, the J call TRBJ1-1; 11 bases agree with TRBD1. The trim removed 3 bases at V and 6 bases at J, leaving 7 bases unmatched. CDR1 SGHRS and CDR2 YFSETQ come from the germline V gene. There are 15 residues in the CDR3. The CDR3 region is CASSSGQGDGAEAFF. The CDR3 region has the DNA TGCGCCAGCAGCTCGGGACAGGGGGATGGTGCTGAAGCTTTCTTT.

V is TRBV5-1 and J is TRBJ1-1, with 8 bases identical to TRBD1. J lost 1 base, V lost 4 bases, and 6 bases had no gene match. Germline V CDR1 and CDR2: SGHRS, YFSETQ. The length of the CDR3 is 15 residues. The CDR3 region has the DNA TGCGCCAGCAGCGCGACCGGGACAGGGAACACTGAAGCTTTCTTT. Its protein product is CASSATGTGNTEAFF. The whole variable domain, filled in from reference TRBV5-1 and TRBJ1-1, reads KAGVTQTPRYLIKTRGQQVTLSCSPISGHRSVSWYQQTPGQGLQFLFEYFSETQRNKGNFPGRFSGRQFSNSRSEMNVSTLELGDSALYLCASSATGTGNTEAFFGQGTRLTVV.

V gene TRBV30 combines with J gene TRBJ2-4, with 12 bases that match TRBD1. The CDR3 spans 12 residues. With 5 bases clipped from V and 9 bases from J, the junction kept 2 bases outside the gene matches. Germline V gene sequence: CDR1 GTSNPN, CDR2 SVGIG (reference sequence). CDR3 sequence (DNA): TGTGCCTGGGAGGGACAGGGGGCCATTCAGTACTTC. Translated: CAWEGQGAIQYF. The full variable domain, in which reference TRBV30 and TRBJ2-4 provide the parts outside the CDR3, is SQTIHQWPATLVQPVGSPLSLECTVEGTSNPNLYWYRQAAGRGLQLLFYSVGIGQISSEVPQNLSASRPQDRQFILSSKKLLLSDSGFYLCAWEGQGAIQYFGAGTRLSVL.

The chain uses TRBV27 and TRBJ2-1; 10 nucleotides agree with TRBD1. This CDR3 has 15 amino acids. J gave up 9 bases and V 3 bases, and 8 bases lay outside the gene matches. Germline V lookup: CDR1 MNHEY, CDR2 SMNVEV (reference sequence). In DNA, the CDR3 is TGTGCCAGCAGTTTTTTTCGGACAGGGGGAATTGAGCAGTTCTTC. Translating gives CASSFFRTGGIEQFF.

V gene TRBV5-1 combines with J gene TRBJ2-1; D may be TRBD1 (6 bases). Germline-derived CDR1 and CDR2 are SGHRS and YFSETQ. This CDR3 is built from 16 residues. The ends were cut back, 0 bases at V and 6 bases at J, with 16 bases in the middle. In nucleotides, the CDR3 is TGCGCCAGCAGCTTGGGAGGGCAGGGGAGAGTCAATGAGCAGTTCTTC. Its translation is CASSLGGQGRVNEQFF.

The chain combines TRBV6-6 with TRBJ1-1, with TRBD1 identical over 8 bases. The V segment lost 7 bases and the J segment 2 bases; nucleotides outside the gene matches: 6. The CDR3 loop spans 14 amino acids. Germline loops: CDR1 MNHNY, CDR2 SVGAGI (reference sequence). DNA for the CDR3: TGTGCCAGCAACCTGGGACAGGAAAACACTGAAGCTTTCTTT. It codes for CASNLGQENTEAFF.

V gene TRBV6-6 combines with J gene TRBJ1-5, with D possibly being TRBD1 (5 bases). Germline CDR1 and CDR2: MNHNY and SVGAGI (reference sequence). V shed 11 bases and J shed 5 bases, with 13 bases lying between them. The CDR3 is 12 residues long. In DNA form, the CDR3 reads TGTGCCTCCAAGGGCAGGGATCAGCCCCAGCATTTT. Protein sequence: CASKGRDQPQHF.

The V and J genes are TRBV6-1 and TRBJ2-2; maybe TRBD1 (5 bases). The V and J ends lost 8 bases and 0 bases respectively, with 16 bases between them. Germline assignment: CDR1 MNHNS and CDR2 SASEGT. The CDR3 is 16 amino acids. In nucleotides, the CDR3 is TGTGCCAGCTGTGTTATGGGGCCGACGAACACCGGGGAGCTGTTTTTT. This translates into CASCVMGPTNTGELFF.

The rearrangement uses TRBV7-3 and TRBJ2-1, with 14 bases lining up with TRBD2. The V and J ends lost 2 bases and 8 bases, in that order; junction bases with no gene match: 5. This CDR3 comprises 16 residues. Germline V gene data show CDR1 as SGHTA and CDR2 as FQGTGA. CDR3 coding DNA: TGTGCCAGCAGCTTAGCCGGGACTAGCGGGAGATATGAGCAGTTCTTC. This sequence encodes CASSLAGTSGRYEQFF.

This clone was counted a single time. The chain couples TRBV13 to TRBJ2-5; 7 bases are shared with TRBD1. Per the germline V gene, CDR1 is PRHDT and CDR2 is FYEKMQ (reference sequence). V gave up 2 bases and J gave up 5 bases; unmatched junction bases: 8. This CDR3 comprises 15 residues. CDR3 in DNA: TGTGCCAGCAGCTTACGCCAGGGGGTCGGGGAGACCCAGTACTTC. Translated, it gives CASSLRQGVGETQYF.

This chain links TRBV29-1 with TRBJ2-3; D may be TRBD2 (6 bases). This CDR3 spans 17 amino acids. Per germline, CDR1 SQVTM and CDR2 ANQGSEA. V dropped 3 bases and J dropped 0 bases, with 19 bases sitting between them. In DNA, the CDR3 is TGCAGCGTTGACCCCGTACTAGCATCTACTAGCACAGATACGCAGTATTTT. This gives the protein CSVDPVLASTSTDTQYF.

The chain has TRBV15 and TRBJ2-5, with a possible D match to TRBD1 (6 bases). The CDR3 runs to 14 residues. V was trimmed by 2 bases and J by 1 base, leaving 8 bases between them. In germline, CDR1 is LNHNV, CDR2 YYDKDF (reference sequence). The CDR3 sequence: CATSRWDTQETQYF. The CDR3 DNA reads TGTGCCACCAGCAGATGGGACACCCAAGAGACCCAGTACTTC.

The V and J genes are TRBV5-1 and TRBJ2-7; the match to TRBD2 covers 10 bases. The CDR3 loop spans 16 amino acids. Germline CDR1 reads SGHRS; CDR2 reads YFSETQ. With V trimmed by 4 bases and J by 1 base, 8 bases remained unmatched. The CDR3 nucleotides read TGCGCCAGCAGCCCAGAATTAGCGGGAGGTTCCTACGAGCAGTACTTC. It encodes CASSPELAGGSYEQYF.

This sequence joins TRBV5-6 and TRBJ1-2; no firm D call. Trimming left V 4 bases short and J 4 bases short, with 11 bases between. The CDR3 extends over 13 amino acids. Germline CDR1 is SGHDT and CDR2 is YYEEEE. DNA for the CDR3: TGTGCCAGCAGCGTTACAGTTTCCTATGGCTACACCTTC. The encoded protein is CASSVTVSYGYTF.

Note on this clone: At one end the junction does not follow the germline gene, possibly because of a read error. The chain links TRBV5-6 to TRBJ2-7; 9 bases line up with TRBD1. Germline V gene sequence: CDR1 SGHDT, CDR2 YYEEEE. This CDR3 is built from 14 residues. CDR3 coding DNA: TGTGCCGGCAGCGGTAGGACAGGGGTCACAGAGCAGTACTTC. Translating gives CAGSGRTGVTEQYF.

There are a few counts of this clone. The chain carries TRBV28 and TRBJ2-5; 14 bases match TRBD2. The V gene's germline CDR1 is MDHEN and CDR2 SYDVKM. This CDR3 spans 16 amino acids. Losses at the gene ends were 2 bases for V and 4 bases for J; bases not matched to a gene: 3. This CDR3 reads CASSLGTSGSRETQYF. DNA for the CDR3: TGTGCCAGCAGTTTAGGGACTAGCGGGAGTAGAGAGACCCAGTACTTC. Drawing the rest from reference TRBV28 and TRBJ2-5, the complete variable domain is DVKVTQSSRYLVKRTGEKVFLECVQDMDHENMFWYRQDPGLGLRLIYFSYDVKMKEKGDIPEGYSVSREKKERFSLILESASTNQTSMYLCASSLGTSGSRETQYFGPGTRLLVL.

J is TRBJ2-3 and V is TRBV11-3, with TRBD2 matching 11 bases. Trimming removed 5 bases from V and 4 bases from J; junction bases left unmatched: 8. This CDR3 region has 16 residues. Germline CDR1 is SGHNT and CDR2 is YENEEA. The CDR3 nucleotides are TGTGCCAGCAGCCCCCATAGCGGGAGGGCCCCAGATACGCAGTATTTT. It yields the protein CASSPHSGRAPDTQYF.

J is TRBJ1-5 and V is TRBV6-1; weak D call: TRBD1 (5 bases). Per germline, CDR1 MNHNS and CDR2 SASEGT. V was pared by 3 bases and J by 5 bases, with 11 bases between. This CDR3 has 14 amino acids. The CDR3 coding sequence is TGTGCCAGCAGTGACCCTGACAGATATCAGCCCCAGCATTTT. This codes for CASSDPDRYQPQHF.

The gene calls are TRBV30 and TRBJ2-7; 8 bases line up with TRBD1. Germline V lookup: CDR1 GTSNPN, CDR2 SVGIG (reference sequence). This CDR3 is 14 amino acids long. The trim removed 5 bases at V and 4 bases at J, leaving 10 bases unmatched. This CDR3 is CAWGPGQDLYEQYF. The CDR3 DNA sequence: TGTGCCTGGGGACCGGGACAGGACCTTTACGAGCAGTACTTC.

This chain joins TRBV29-1 and TRBJ2-3; 14 bases agree with TRBD2. From germline, CDR1 is SQVTM and CDR2 ANQGSEA. The CDR3 totals 16 residues. J gave up 4 bases and V 0 bases, and 3 bases lay outside the gene matches. Here the CDR3 reads CSVEDGLAGGADTQYF. The DNA for the CDR3 is TGCAGCGTTGAAGATGGACTAGCGGGAGGAGCAGATACGCAGTATTTT.

V and J are TRBV28 and TRBJ1-1; TRBD1 might be the D (5 bases). This CDR3 region has 15 residues. V was shortened by 3 bases and J by 1 base, with 12 bases between the two germline ends. Per germline, CDR1 MDHEN and CDR2 SYDVKM. Here the CDR3 DNA reads TGTGCCAGCAGTTTGGGCGGGACCCCGAACACTGAAGCTTTCTTT. It yields the protein CASSLGGTPNTEAFF.

CDR3 DNA sequence: TGTGCCAGCAGCTTCAGGGCAGAGACCCAGTACTTC. It is translated as CASSFRAETQYF. The gene calls are TRBV5-8 and TRBJ2-5; tentatively, D is TRBD1 (5 bases). The ends were cut back, 2 bases at V and 4 bases at J, with 6 bases in the middle. Germline values: CDR1 SGHTS, CDR2 YDEGEE. The CDR3 runs 12 residues.

The chain couples TRBV5-1 to TRBJ2-3; TRBD1 aligns across 7 bases. The V and J ends lost 3 bases and 3 bases, in that order; junction bases with no gene match: 7. CDR1 SGHRS and CDR2 YFSETQ come from the germline V gene. The CDR3 has 15 amino acids. The CDR3: CASSWIGGGTDTQYF. The CDR3 DNA sequence: TGCGCCAGCAGCTGGATAGGGGGCGGAACAGATACGCAGTATTTT.

V usage is TRBV28 and J usage is TRBJ2-5; 9 bases are a match to TRBD2. V trimming: 3 bases; J trimming: 5 bases; junction bases outside the gene matches: 4. This CDR3 contains 14 residues. From germline, CDR1 is MDHEN and CDR2 SYDVKM. The CDR3 bases are TGTGCCAGCAGTTTTTTGGCGGGAGGGGAGACCCAGTACTTC. Its translation: CASSFLAGGETQYF.

This chain uses TRBV4-1 with TRBJ1-2, with no clear D. CDR3 size: 18 residues. CDR1 MGHRA and CDR2 YSYEKL come from the germline V gene. Trimming cost V 0 bases and J 4 bases, with 21 bases left between them. As DNA, the CDR3 is TGCGCCAGCAGCCAAGATCGAGCAGCGGGGAGCTGGTCCTATGGCTACACCTTC. This encodes CASSQDRAAGSWSYGYTF.

This chain uses TRBV6-1 with TRBJ2-7, with D uncertain. The germline V gene has CDR1 MNHNS and CDR2 SASEGT. V lost 4 bases and J lost 1, with 8 bases in between. This CDR3 has 13 residues. CDR3 residues: CASSVESSYEQYF. CDR3 sequence (DNA): TGTGCCAGCAGTGTTGAGTCGTCCTACGAGCAGTACTTC.

The V and J genes are TRBV5-1 and TRBJ2-7; 9 bases agree with TRBD1. Germline CDR1 reads SGHRS; CDR2 reads YFSETQ. CDR3 length: 15 residues. V trimming: 0 bases; J trimming: 1 base; junction bases outside the gene matches: 2. The CDR3 DNA reads as TGCGCCAGCAGCTTGGATGGACAGGGGTCCTACGAGCAGTACTTC. Translation gives CASSLDGQGSYEQYF.

J is TRBJ2-5 and V is TRBV19; TRBD2 is a possible D gene (6 bases). CDR1 and CDR2 (germline): LNHDA, SQIVND (reference sequence). V was pared by 6 bases and J by 4 bases, with 9 bases between. This CDR3 is 12 amino acids long. CDR3 loop: CASRDYLETQYF. The DNA of the CDR3 is TGTGCCAGTAGGGACTACTTAGAGACCCAGTACTTC. Filled out from reference TRBV19 and TRBJ2-5, the complete variable domain reads DGGITQSPKYLFRKEGQNVTLSCEQNLNHDAMYWYRQDPGQGLRLIYYSQIVNDFQKGDIAEGYSVSREKKESFPLTVTSAQKNPTAFYLCASRDYLETQYFGPGTRLLVL.

V usage is TRBV5-6 and J usage is TRBJ2-1, with a tentative D call TRBD1 (6 bases). This CDR3 region has 16 residues. CDR1 is SGHDT, CDR2 YYEEEE, per germline. Trimming pared 2 bases from V and 8 bases from J, leaving 20 bases between. CDR3 residues: CASSFRGTGYIYEQFF. The CDR3 region has the DNA TGTGCCAGCAGCTTCCGAGGAACAGGGTATATTTATGAGCAGTTCTTC.

This clone was detected once. The rearrangement uses TRBV19 and TRBJ2-5; D unclear. The ends were cut back, 2 bases at V and 5 bases at J, with 15 bases in the middle. This CDR3 comprises 15 residues. Germline CDR1 LNHDA, CDR2 SQIVND (reference sequence). The DNA of the CDR3 is TGTGCCAGTAGTATAATCCCATCCCGGGTTGAGACCCAGTACTTC. Protein: CASSIIPSRVETQYF.